Detailed here is one TCR beta chain. When sampled, the donors appeared nominally healthy, though they likely had unrecorded immune exposures. The data originate from a study of cytomegalovirus exposure and HLA in healthy donors. Per germline, CDR1 MNHEY and CDR2 SMNVEV (reference sequence). V lost 6 bases to trimming and J lost 5 bases; unmatched junction nucleotides: 6. The CDR3 has 14 residues. With 60 Vbeta and 13 Jbeta primers, the PCR was carried out. Profiled with immunoSEQ multiplex PCR; TCRdb holds only in-frame clones, not every one. The sample has roughly 99,000 clones; approximately 73% are singletons.

The J gene is TRBJ2-4, the V gene TRBV27; 8 bases are shared with TRBD1. The sample consisted of PBMCs. This TCR derives from a man aged 25 to 40 in good health and CMV-seronegative. CDR3 DNA: TGTGCCAGCAGCCCCGACAGGGGTCAAAACATTCAGTACTTC. This translates into CASSPDRGQNIQYF.